Below, one T cell receptor beta chain is given with its context. Antigen specificity is unknown. This sample was included in a study of T cells in Graves' hyperthyroidism and ophthalmopathy. General study points: Onset of ophthalmopathy came a median roughly 6.4 months after the model predicted it.

The ends were cut back, 7 bases at V and 2 bases at J, with 19 bases in the middle. This CDR3 has 16 residues. Germline V gene lookup returns CDR1 MNHNS and CDR2 SASEGT. No progression to ophthalmopathy during 18 months of follow-up defined stable disease. PBMCs were collected from an approximately 9.4 ml volume of fresh peripheral blood. The CDR3 regions of TCR beta were amplified from RNA transcripts. The primer set for the first-round RT-PCR of the TCR CDR3 was HTBI. A single record per CDR3 protein comes from TCRdb applying MiXCR to the multiplex PCR reads. Of under 450,000 distinct CDR3 sequences in the sample, 15% to 17% were seen once.

The genes are TRBV6-1 and TRBJ2-3; the D call may be TRBD1 or TRBD2 (5 bases each). The sequence derives from a woman between 18 and 30 years old with Graves' hyperthyroidism. Sequenced material: blood. CDR3 amino acids: CASTPSQGFYTDTQYF. In DNA form, the CDR3 reads TGTGCCAGCACCCCTAGCCAGGGTTTTTACACAGATACGCAGTATTTT.